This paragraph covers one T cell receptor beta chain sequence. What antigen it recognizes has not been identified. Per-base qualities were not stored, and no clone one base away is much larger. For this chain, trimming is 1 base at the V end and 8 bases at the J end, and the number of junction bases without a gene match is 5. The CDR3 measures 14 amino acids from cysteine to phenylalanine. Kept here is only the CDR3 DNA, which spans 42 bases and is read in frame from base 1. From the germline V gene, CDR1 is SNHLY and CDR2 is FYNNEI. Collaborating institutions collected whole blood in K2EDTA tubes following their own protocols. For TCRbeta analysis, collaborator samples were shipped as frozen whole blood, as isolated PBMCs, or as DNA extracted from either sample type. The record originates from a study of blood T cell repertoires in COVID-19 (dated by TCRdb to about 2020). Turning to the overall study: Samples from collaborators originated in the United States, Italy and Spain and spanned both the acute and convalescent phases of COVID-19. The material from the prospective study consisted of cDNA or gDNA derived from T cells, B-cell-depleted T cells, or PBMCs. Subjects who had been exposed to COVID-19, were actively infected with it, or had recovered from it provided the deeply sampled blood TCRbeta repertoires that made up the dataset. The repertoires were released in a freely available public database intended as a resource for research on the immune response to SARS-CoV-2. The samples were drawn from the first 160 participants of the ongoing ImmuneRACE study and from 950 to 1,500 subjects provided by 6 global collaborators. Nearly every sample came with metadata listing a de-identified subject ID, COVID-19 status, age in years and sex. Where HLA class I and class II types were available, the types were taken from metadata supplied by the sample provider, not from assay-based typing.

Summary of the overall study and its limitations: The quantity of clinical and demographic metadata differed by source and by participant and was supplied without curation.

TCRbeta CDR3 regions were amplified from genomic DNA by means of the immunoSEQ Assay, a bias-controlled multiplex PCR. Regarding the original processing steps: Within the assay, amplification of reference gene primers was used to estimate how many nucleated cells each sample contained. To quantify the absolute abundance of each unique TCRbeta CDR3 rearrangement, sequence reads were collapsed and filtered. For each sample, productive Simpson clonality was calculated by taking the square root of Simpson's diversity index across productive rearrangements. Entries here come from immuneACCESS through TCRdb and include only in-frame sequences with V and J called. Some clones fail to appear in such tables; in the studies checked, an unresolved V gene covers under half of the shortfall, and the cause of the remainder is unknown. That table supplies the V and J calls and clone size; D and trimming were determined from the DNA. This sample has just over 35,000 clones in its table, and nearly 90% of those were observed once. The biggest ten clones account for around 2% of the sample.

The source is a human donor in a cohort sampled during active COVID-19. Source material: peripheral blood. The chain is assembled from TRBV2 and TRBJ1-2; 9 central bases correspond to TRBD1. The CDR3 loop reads CASSEGWTGEGYTF. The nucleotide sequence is TGTGCCAGCAGTGAAGGTTGGACAGGGGAGGGCTACACCTTC.